A selection of T cell receptor beta chains follows, all from one sample in a study of shared clonotypes between healthy human individuals. Here immunoSEQ multiplex PCR was the method, and the copy in TCRdb shows in-frame clones only, minus some. Of about 2.3 million clones listed, 93% are singletons. Sequenced material: naive CD4+ T cells from PBMCs. The receptors here all came from a man between 18 and 35 years old in good health. Some clones in this sample may be carry-over from other donors' samples. Each CDR3 is given with its conserved first and last residue. Clone size is shown for a subset of rows, as once, few, many or a class of expanded clone.

>TRBJ2-5|NA|TRBV14
CASSLDWTGTQYF
>TRBJ1-1|NA|TRBV7-9
CATTLGGGQAQNTEAFF
>TRBJ2-2|NA|TRBV7-6
CASSPLAATGELFF
>TRBJ2-7|NA|TRBV10-3
CAISESTSGYYEQYF
>TRBJ2-2|NA|TRBV23-1
CASSQPHRGELFF
>TRBJ1-3|NA|TRBV5-4
CASHGQDGNTIYF
>TRBJ2-7|NA|TRBV30
CAWWWGEGPYEQYF
>TRBJ2-5|NA|TRBV19
CASSTPGTQETQYF
>TRBJ2-5|NA|TRBV7-8
CASSLGSPHAQETQYF
>TRBJ2-7|NA|TRBV5-6
CASSKTYYEQYF
>TRBJ2-5|NA|TRBV7-7
CASSRGLANNYQETQYF
>TRBJ2-1|once|TRBV28
CASTNKRDRGRDEQFF
>TRBJ1-1|NA|TRBV28
CASNRIGSGLAAFF
>TRBJ2-2|once|TRBV6-4
CASSVGTGELFF
>TRBJ1-1|few|TRBV7-3
CASSLDPTGEFSEAFF
>TRBJ2-1|NA|TRBV15
CATRPGVGYNEQFF
>TRBJ2-2|NA|TRBV6-1
CASSRRSADTGELFF
>TRBJ1-5|NA|TRBV5-1
CASSPAGTADSNQPQHF
>TRBJ1-2|NA|TRBV30
CAWSPLGTGRGYGYTF
>TRBJ2-1|NA|TRBV7-2
CASSLTGLSYNEQFF
>TRBJ1-1|few|TRBV25-1
CASSAFRGNTEAFF
>TRBJ2-3|NA|TRBV27
CASGTQGDTQYF
>TRBJ2-3|NA|TRBV19
CASSRMGTGNRDTQYF
>TRBJ1-3|NA|TRBV2
CASSPEGGAGNTIYF
>TRBJ2-1|NA|TRBV29-1
CSAAPSGINEQFF
>TRBJ2-1|once|TRBV29-1
CSVSPAGWDEQFF
>TRBJ1-1|once|TRBV29-1
CSVGGQATNTEAFF
>TRBJ1-2|NA|TRBV2
CASSPLQGAGYGYTF
>TRBJ2-4|NA|TRBV19
CASSTQSENIQYF
>TRBJ2-7|NA|TRBV5-6
CASSLAGTTYEQYF
>TRBJ2-3|NA|TRBV5-1
CASSFTGSTDTQYF
>TRBJ2-6|NA|TRBV5-1
CASSPGLAGGLGANVLTF
>TRBJ2-5|NA|TRBV18
CASSERIGEETQYF
>TRBJ1-6|once|TRBV30
CAWSQGQVNSPLHF
>TRBJ2-3|NA|TRBV11-3
CASSLTGTSTDTQYF
>TRBJ2-3|NA|TRBV7-8
CASSLAEQAGADTQYF
>TRBJ1-2|NA|TRBV19
CASRFRDDGYTF
>TRBJ1-1|few|TRBV6-5
CASSYWAGPTEAFF
>TRBJ2-7|NA|TRBV28
CASSLRRQGSYEQYF
>TRBJ2-1|NA|TRBV5-1
CASSPQPSSDPRNEQFF
>TRBJ2-7|NA|TRBV5-7
CASSLPAVLDLIPLYEQYF
>TRBJ2-1|NA|TRBV7-9
CASSLALWYNEQFF
>TRBJ1-5|NA|TRBV15
CATSPRRDSGQPQHF
>TRBJ2-5|NA|TRBV5-1
CASSGQLNFKETQYF
>TRBJ2-7|NA|TRBV27
CASQGLAGGRNEQYF
>TRBJ1-2|NA|TRBV28
CASSFQRTVPYGYTF
>TRBJ1-5|NA|TRBV6-5
CASRQGLGNQPQHF
>TRBJ1-3|once|TRBV6-5
CASTQPGVGNTIYF
>TRBJ2-3|NA|TRBV11-2
CASSLGRGTDTQYF